The following is a T cell receptor beta chain sequence with its context. This sample was included in a study of blood T cell repertoires in COVID-19. V was clipped by 6 bases and J by 9 bases; unmatched bases: 7. The CDR3 is 13 amino acids. The repertoire was sequenced with immunoSEQ multiplex PCR; TCRdb's copy has only in-frame clones and lacks some. Among about 500,000 clones listed, 85% to 90% were seen once. This clonotype was sampled from a woman between 45 and 60 years old with COVID-19, enrolled during active disease. V and J are TRBV12-3 or TRBV12-4 and TRBJ2-1, with 8 bases that match TRBD2. Sequencing was done on a sample of peripheral blood. CDR3 sequence: CASRPGGVGEQFF. The CDR3 DNA follows: TGTGCCAGCAGACCCGGGGGGGTGGGTGAGCAGTTCTTC.